These 11 T cell receptor beta chains share one sample of origin, sequenced in a study of CD8+ T cells in alopecia areata. The sequencing template was cDNA reverse transcribed from extracted RNA. Assay: immunoSEQ multiplex PCR; the TCRdb copy retains only in-frame clones and omits some. The data show 150,000 to 180,000 clones, 45% to 60% seen once. The sample here was CD8+ T cells sorted from blood, taken at week 0. The source is a human donor with alopecia areata.

The chain uses TRBV19 and TRBJ1-1; D is unresolved. Trimming shortened V by 5 bases and J by 0 bases, and 13 bases separated the two germline ends. Germline CDR1 LNHDA, CDR2 SQIVND (reference sequence). The CDR3 loop spans 15 amino acids. Here the CDR3 DNA reads TGTGCCAGTAGTCTGGCGGGGTTGATGAACACTGAAGCTTTCTTT. Amino acid sequence: CASSLAGLMNTEAFF.

The V and J genes are TRBV7-9 and TRBJ1-1; 7 nucleotides align to TRBD1. The ends lost 4 bases at V and 5 bases at J; junction bases unmatched: 7. The CDR3 covers 14 residues. Germline loops: CDR1 SEHNR, CDR2 FQNEAQ (reference sequence). The CDR3 here is CASSSQGVRTEAFF. CDR3 nucleotide sequence: TGTGCCAGCAGCTCCCAGGGGGTGAGGACTGAAGCTTTCTTT.

This clone came up a few times. This sequence joins TRBV30 and TRBJ2-3, with 8 bases matching TRBD2. V dropped 4 bases and J dropped 3; count of bases not matched to a gene: 3. The CDR3 length is 13 residues. Germline values: CDR1 GTSNPN, CDR2 SVGIG (reference sequence). The CDR3 DNA reads as TGTGCCTGGACAAGCGGGGGAACAGATACGCAGTATTTT. Translated, it gives CAWTSGGTDTQYF.

This clone was observed a handful of times. The chain carries TRBV29-1 and TRBJ1-1; 8 nucleotides agree with TRBD1. This CDR3 is built from 12 residues. V gave up 7 bases and J gave up 4 bases; unmatched junction bases: 5. Germline CDR1 is SQVTM and CDR2 is ANQGSEA. The CDR3 bases are TGCAGCGCCCTAACAGGGGGCACTGAAGCTTTCTTT. Protein: CSALTGGTEAFF.

This clone was found once. The J gene is TRBJ1-1, the V gene TRBV29-1; D is undetermined. V dropped 5 bases and J dropped 1 base, with 5 bases sitting between them. The CDR3 covers 11 residues. CDR1 is SQVTM, CDR2 ANQGSEA, per germline. This CDR3 is CSVNGNTEAFF. The DNA of the CDR3 is TGCAGCGTTAACGGGAACACTGAAGCTTTCTTT. The whole variable domain, remainder taken from reference TRBV29-1 and TRBJ1-1, is SAVISQKPSRDICQRGTSLTIQCQVDSQVTMMFWYRQQPGQSLTLIATANQGSEATYESGFVIDKFPISRPNLTFSTLTVSNMSPEDSSIYLCSVNGNTEAFFGQGTRLTVV.

The chain combines TRBV29-1 with TRBJ1-2; possibly TRBD1 for D (6 bases). V dropped 3 bases and J dropped 5 bases, with 19 bases sitting between them. This CDR3 comprises 15 residues. Per germline, CDR1 SQVTM and CDR2 ANQGSEA. CDR3 protein: CSVDLTGGGPYGYTF. CDR3 sequence (DNA): TGCAGCGTTGACCTGACAGGAGGAGGACCGTATGGCTACACCTTC.

The chain recombines TRBV19 with TRBJ1-4; unclear D gene. There are 13 residues in the CDR3. CDR1 LNHDA and CDR2 SQIVND come from the germline V gene (reference sequence). V lost 3 bases and J 9 bases, leaving 11 bases between the germline ends. For the CDR3, the DNA is TGTGCCAGTAGTATGGGGAGATGGCAAAAACTGTTTTTT. Protein product: CASSMGRWQKLFF. The whole variable domain, filled in from reference TRBV19 and TRBJ1-4, reads DGGITQSPKYLFRKEGQNVTLSCEQNLNHDAMYWYRQDPGQGLRLIYYSQIVNDFQKGDIAEGYSVSREKKESFPLTVTSAQKNPTAFYLCASSMGRWQKLFFGSGTQLSVL.

This rearrangement joins TRBV10-3 to TRBJ2-7; no definite D call. The CDR3 loop spans 13 amino acids. Trimming removed 2 bases from V and 4 bases from J, with 9 bases in between. Germline CDR1 ENHRY, CDR2 SYGVKD. CDR3 nucleotide sequence: TGTGCCATCAGTGAGATAGGGCAGTACGAGCAGTACTTC. Translating gives CAISEIGQYEQYF.

The chain employs TRBV5-6 and TRBJ2-7; possibly TRBD1 for D (5 bases). This CDR3 region has 16 residues. Trimming removed 4 bases from V and 0 bases from J, with 17 bases in between. Germline V gene lookup returns CDR1 SGHDT and CDR2 YYEEEE. DNA for the CDR3: TGTGCCAGCAGCCAAGACTGGACATCCAGCTCCTACGAGCAGTACTTC. Amino acid sequence: CASSQDWTSSSYEQYF. Drawing the rest from reference TRBV5-6 and TRBJ2-7, the complete variable domain is DAGVTQSPTHLIKTRGQQVTLRCSPKSGHDTVSWYQQALGQGPQFIFQYYEEEERQRGNFPDRFSGHQFPNYSSELNVNALLLGDSALYLCASSQDWTSSSYEQYFGPGTRLTVT.

The V and J genes are TRBV9 and TRBJ1-2; 8 nucleotides agree with TRBD1. This CDR3 is 15 amino acids long. Trimming removed 2 bases from V and 6 bases from J; junction bases left unmatched: 9. CDR1 and CDR2 from the germline V gene are SGDLS and YYNGEE. The CDR3 DNA reads as TGTGCCAGCAGCGTCGACAGGGGTGGATGGGATGGCTACACCTTC. Its protein is CASSVDRGGWDGYTF.

This clone was picked up a small number of times. The chain has TRBV30 and TRBJ1-2; possible D gene TRBD1, 6 bases. The germline CDR1 and CDR2 sequences are GTSNPN and SVGIG (reference sequence). CDR3 size: 13 residues. Trimming pared 0 bases from V and 8 bases from J, leaving 13 bases between. This chain's CDR3 is CAWSVMGADGYTF. Written as DNA, the CDR3 is TGTGCCTGGAGTGTAATGGGGGCGGACGGCTACACCTTC.